These 16 T cell receptor beta chains came from one sample sequenced in a study of blood T cell repertoires in COVID-19 (dated by TCRdb to about 2020). Libraries were prepared through the immunoSEQ multiplex PCR assay. Not all clones reach the TCRdb copy of this immuneACCESS table, which keeps in-frame sequences only. Checked studies attribute under half of the gap to unresolved V genes and leave the rest unexplained. The table for this sample lists approximately 210,000 clones; roughly 88% of them were counted only once. Of the sample, 2.2% is held by the ten largest clones. Sequenced: peripheral blood. These receptors all stem from a man aged 25-40 years who had recovered from COVID-19.

The chain has TRBV11-2 and TRBJ2-7, with D possibly being TRBD2 (6 bases). Per germline, CDR1 SGHAT and CDR2 FQNNGV. Trimming took off 4 bases at V and 3 bases at J, with 13 bases between the two ends. The CDR3 covers 14 residues. The CDR3 nucleotides read TGTGCCAGCAGCTCTGCCGGGACTCACTACGAGCAGTACTTC. Its translation: CASSSAGTHYEQYF.

CDR3 in amino acids: CASSGQLAGGETQYF. The CDR3 DNA is TGTGCCAGCAGCGGGCAACTAGCGGGAGGAGAGACCCAGTACTTC. The chain carries TRBV7-8 and TRBJ2-5; 12 nucleotides align to TRBD2. The CDR3 extends over 15 amino acids. V lost 5 bases and J lost 4; bases outside the gene matches: 5. Per germline, CDR1 SGHVS and CDR2 FQNEAQ.

This chain links TRBV19 with TRBJ2-3, with D perhaps TRBD2 (6 bases). Trimming removed 7 bases from V and 4 bases from J, with 21 bases in between. The CDR3 has 16 amino acids. Germline CDR1 LNHDA, CDR2 SQIVND (reference sequence). The CDR3 DNA sequence: TGTGCCAGTACCGCGAGTTGGCGGGGTGGGCCAGATACGCAGTATTTT. Translating it yields CASTASWRGGPDTQYF.

This sequence joins TRBV10-1 and TRBJ2-7; possibly TRBD2 for D (6 bases). The CDR3 has 14 amino acids. V lost 4 bases and J lost 5, with 15 bases in between. Germline-derived CDR1 and CDR2 are WNHNN and SYGVQD (reference sequence). The CDR3 loop reads CASSGTPGVHEQYF. In nucleotides, the CDR3 is TGCGCCAGCAGTGGGACCCCGGGGGTCCACGAGCAGTACTTC.

This clone was seen a handful of times. For the CDR3, the DNA is TGTGCCAGCAGTGAAGCTTGGGGAGACGAAGCTTTCTTT. As protein: CASSEAWGDEAFF. The genes are TRBV6-1 and TRBJ1-1; D gene uncertain. The CDR3 runs to 13 residues. The V gene lost 0 bases and the J gene lost 8 bases, with 10 bases spanning the gap. CDR1 MNHNS and CDR2 SASEGT come from the germline V gene.

The gene calls are TRBV27 and TRBJ2-7; tentative D call: TRBD1 (6 bases). The CDR3 spans 15 residues. Germline-derived CDR1 and CDR2 are MNHEY and SMNVEV (reference sequence). With 2 bases removed from V and 3 bases from J, the gap between germline ends came to 14 bases. The DNA for the CDR3 is TGTGCCAGCAGTTTAGCCGGGACAAACGTCTACGAGCAGTACTTC. Translation gives CASSLAGTNVYEQYF.

This clone came up a few times. The chain has TRBV10-1 and TRBJ2-2, with D perhaps matching TRBD1 (6 bases). The CDR3 runs to 17 residues. Germline V gene data show CDR1 as WNHNN and CDR2 as SYGVQD (reference sequence). V lost 6 bases and J 3 bases, leaving 20 bases between the germline ends. The CDR3 loop reads CASSAATGKAYTGELFF. The CDR3 DNA is TGCGCCAGCAGCGCCGCAACAGGGAAGGCGTACACCGGGGAGCTGTTTTTT.

The chain couples TRBV5-1 to TRBJ1-1; D unclear. Germline CDR1 SGHRS, CDR2 YFSETQ. Trimming cost V 1 base and J 0 bases, with 10 bases left between them. The CDR3 sequence is 15 residues long. CDR3 coding DNA: TGCGCCAGCAGCTTGTTGAGGGAAATGAACACTGAAGCTTTCTTT. Translation gives CASSLLREMNTEAFF.

V gene TRBV6-5 combines with J gene TRBJ1-1; no clear D. Germline lookup yields CDR1 MNHEY and CDR2 SVGAGI. The V gene lost 7 bases and the J gene lost 1 base, with 10 bases spanning the gap. CDR3 length: 13 residues. CDR3 sequence: CASILAENTEAFF. Here the CDR3 DNA reads TGTGCCAGCATCCTAGCGGAGAACACTGAAGCTTTCTTT.

V usage is TRBV6-4 and J usage is TRBJ2-5; 7 bases are a match to TRBD1. Per the germline V gene, CDR1 is MRHNA and CDR2 is SNTAGT. The CDR3 consists of 16 residues. The V gene end was trimmed by 2 bases and the J gene end by 5 bases; junction bases not matched to a gene: 11. The CDR3 DNA is TGTGCCAGCAGTGACCAACCGGGGACAGTCGGCGAGACCCAGTACTTC. Its protein product is CASSDQPGTVGETQYF.

The rearrangement links TRBV30 to TRBJ1-6; D call uncertain. Germline assignment: CDR1 GTSNPN and CDR2 SVGIG (reference sequence). The ends were cut back, 4 bases at V and 7 bases at J, with 8 bases in the middle. The CDR3 sequence is 12 residues long. The CDR3 DNA follows: TGTGCCTGGAAACGGGAAAATTCACCCCTCCACTTT. Translated: CAWKRENSPLHF.

This chain joins TRBV6-1 and TRBJ1-1; D call uncertain. Deletions cut 3 bases from V and 1 base from J, with 18 bases between. Germline V CDR1 and CDR2: MNHNS, SASEGT. CDR3 size: 17 residues. CDR3 loop: CASSEDDPGAWNTEAFF. The CDR3 DNA is TGTGCCAGCAGTGAGGACGATCCGGGAGCCTGGAACACTGAAGCTTTCTTT.

This clone has just one count. The rearrangement uses TRBV4-1 and TRBJ1-2, with D possibly matching TRBD1 (5 bases). The germline V and J ends were trimmed by 1 base and 4 bases, with 19 bases remaining between them. CDR1 MGHRA and CDR2 YSYEKL come from the germline V gene. The CDR3 has 17 residues. The CDR3, as DNA: TGCGCCAGCAGCCAAGGTGTAGGGGTTTTTGTAACCTATGGCTACACCTTC. It is translated as CASSQGVGVFVTYGYTF.

The chain has TRBV5-4 and TRBJ2-4, with 12 positions matching TRBD2. Trimming removed 6 bases from V and 4 bases from J; junction bases left unmatched: 2. The germline V gene has CDR1 SGHNT and CDR2 YYREEE (reference sequence). The CDR3 loop spans 14 amino acids. In DNA form, the CDR3 reads TGTGCCAGCACACTAGCGGGGGGAAAAAACATTCAGTACTTC. Its translation is CASTLAGGKNIQYF.

The chain couples TRBV7-9 to TRBJ1-2; the match to TRBD1 covers 7 bases. The junction had 2 bases not matched to a gene; V was cut back by 1 base and J by 9 bases. Germline lookup yields CDR1 SEHNR and CDR2 FQNEAQ (reference sequence). The CDR3 has 12 amino acids. The CDR3 bases are TGTGCCAGCAGCTTAGAGGGGGCTAGCTACACCTTC. As protein: CASSLEGASYTF.

V gene TRBV9 combines with J gene TRBJ2-7; the D gene is possibly TRBD2 (7 bases). The germline gives CDR1 SGDLS, CDR2 YYNGEE. V was shortened by 4 bases and J by 2 bases, with 16 bases between the two germline ends. The CDR3 spans 15 residues. In DNA form, the CDR3 reads TGTGCCAGCAGCACCCAGGGAGGGGGACCCTACGAGCAGTACTTC. As protein: CASSTQGGGPYEQYF.